What follows describes a single T cell receptor beta chain. Its antigen is currently unknown. This entry is derived from a study of shared clonotypes between healthy human individuals. Findings and caveats of the study: Estimated richness values were generally larger in naive subsets than in memory subsets. Clonotypes shared by all four sorted-subset donors had higher generation probabilities than non-shared clonotypes.

Germline-derived CDR1 and CDR2 are GTSNPN and SVGIG (reference sequence). The CDR3 sequence is 14 residues long. The trim removed 5 bases at V and 0 bases at J, leaving 2 bases unmatched. The repertoire was sequenced with immunoSEQ multiplex PCR; TCRdb's copy has only in-frame clones and lacks some. Found here are under 650,000 clones, 96% of them singletons; the top ten hold approximately 0.06%. Investigators divided CD4+ cells into CD45RA+ naive and CD45RA-negative memory subsets. The chain has TRBV30 and TRBJ2-2, with TRBD1 identical over 8 bases. What was sequenced was naive CD4+ T cells sorted from blood. The subset here: CD45RA+ positively selected. This TCR came from a woman between 25 and 40 years old in good health. The CDR3 coding sequence is TGTGCCTGGGACAGGGGACCGAACACCGGGGAGCTGTTTTTT. Translating gives CAWDRGPNTGELFF.